This entry concerns a single T cell receptor beta chain. In its sample, this clonotype was seen once. Its antigen remains undetermined. It has no much larger one-base neighbor in the sample; base qualities were not kept. One read yields weak evidence. These data come from a study of blood T cells in healthy people across ages (dated by TCRdb to the mid-2010s). Regarding the research as a whole: In model experiments, roughly one uniquely barcoded TCR beta cDNA molecule per two T cells was captured by template switching. To avoid experimental bias, donors of different ages were randomly spread across the sequencing lanes. The donors were split into four age groups: young (average about 16 years), middle-aged (roughly 40), aged (approximately 59) and long-lived (roughly 80). Using deep sequencing normalized with unique cDNA molecular identifiers, the study measured how TCR beta repertoire diversity changes with age. Using the same blood draw, the study looked at two additional independent replicas of 1 million unique cDNA reads for two donors, one aged 18 to 30 and the other aged 80 or older. What the research found in general, with its limitations: Estimates of total diversity from one million sequenced T cells were regarded as lower bounds and underestimates. Conclusive comparison of naive and antigen-experienced compartments was prevented by the profiling of bulk unsorted PBMCs. A strong correlation was found between observed TCR beta diversity and the percentage of naive T cells measured by flow cytometry. The CMV infection status of donors was not known, potentially confounding age-related changes in expanded clonotypes. Observed TCR beta diversity per million T cells fell roughly linearly with age, and a significant reduction was already apparent by age approximately 41. Compared with the aged group, the long-lived group had more naive CD4+ T cells, fewer expanded clones and increased TCR diversity, suggesting age selection.

V trim: 7 bases; J trim: 5 bases; unmatched bases: 6. The CDR3 runs 12 amino acids, cysteine and phenylalanine included. Only the CDR3 part of the read is kept: 36 bases, read in frame from the first base. From the germline V gene, CDR1 is SQVTM and CDR2 is ANQGSEA. Systemically healthy Caucasian individuals from Russia, 39 in total and aged about 6 to 95 years, were included as donors. Ten milliliters of peripheral blood were drawn from each donor into EDTA-treated Vacutainer tubes. PBMCs were isolated by Ficoll-Paque density-gradient centrifugation, with at least 6 million obtained per sample. Total RNA was extracted from PBMCs with Trizol reagent, with at least 5.5 micrograms obtained per sample. The percentages of naive CD45RAhigh/CD27high T cells were determined by flow cytometry on a PBMC aliquot from every donor. The library was produced with 5' RACE. The sample was run on an Illumina HiSeq 2500. The second PCR ran for about 7 to 11 cycles and used a J-beta primer mix along with a sample-barcoded 5' primer. A unique molecular identifier was introduced onto each TCR beta cDNA molecule by a template-switch 5' adaptor carrying 12 random nucleotides. Each sample yielded at least 2.5 million CDR3-containing paired-end reads. First-strand cDNA was synthesized from all RNA with the Mint cDNA synthesis kit, primed by a TRBC-specific oligonucleotide. After uracil-DNA glycosylase treatment, a first 18-cycle PCR used universal primers M1SS and BC2_uni_R on all cDNA. Per the source publication's procedure: For normalization, 1 million high-quality reads were randomly selected from each sample, with every read carrying a distinct molecular identifier. Reads with shared molecular identifiers were discarded instead of being binned into consensus sequences. MiTCR, with a Q25 quality threshold and the strictest error-elimination algorithm, was used for CDR3 identification, clonotype clustering and error correction. A nonparametric unseen species model with Euler transformation was used to estimate lower-bound total TCR beta diversity. TCRdb cleaned the public reads at Q25 with fastp, built clones with MiXCR and kept in-frame beta chains. Rows are unified per CDR3 protein, each entry keeping the most common DNA and genes. TCRdb's processing, not the authors' own work, is the source of the V and J calls. Recorded for this sample are about 780,000 distinct CDR3 sequences; about 45% of them occurred a single time. The ten largest account for around 18% of the sample.

The sequence links TRBV29-1 to TRBJ2-5; 8 of the junction bases match TRBD2. This receptor was obtained from an elderly man in good health. The sample taken for sequencing was blood. The CDR3 protein is CSGRGGGETQYF. The sequenced DNA is TGCAGCGGTCGGGGGGGCGGCGAGACCCAGTACTTC. Joined to the reference TRBV29-1 and TRBJ2-5 proteins, this CDR3 gives the full variable domain: SAVISQKPSRDICQRGTSLTIQCQVDSQVTMMFWYRQQPGQSLTLIATANQGSEATYESGFVIDKFPISRPNLTFSTLTVSNMSPEDSSIYLCSGRGGGETQYFGPGTRLLVL.